The sequence of this T cell receptor beta chain was determined in a study of Graves' ophthalmopathy and Graves' hyperthyroidism. About the research overall: Sampling took place at initial diagnosis, with peripheral blood obtained before any treatment.

Transcripts of RNA were the source for amplifying TCR beta CDR3 regions. The first-round RT-PCR employed HTBI primers together with the Qiagen OneStep RT-PCR kit. A multiplex PCR was then performed as the second round. TCRdb called the multiplex PCR reads again in MiXCR, with one record for every CDR3 protein. The sample yields about 480,000 distinct CDR3 sequences, about an eighth seen once. This clonotype was observed at least ten times. Donors with ophthalmopathy: moderate-to-severe activity, CAS ≥3, NOSPECS ≥4, duration under 3 months. Pregnancy or lactation, uncontrolled infections and other autoimmune diseases were grounds for excluding patients. CDR1 and CDR2 (germline): MNHEY, SVGAGI. V lost 0 bases and J lost 6; bases outside the gene matches: 12. The CDR3 has 17 amino acids.

The sequence was obtained from a woman aged 30 to 39 with Graves' ophthalmopathy. Source material: blood. The chain links TRBV6-5 to TRBJ1-1; 8 bases agree with TRBD1. CDR3 region: CASSYSRSGGLGAEAFF. The CDR3 coding sequence is TGTGCCAGCAGTTACTCGAGGTCAGGGGGCCTAGGAGCTGAAGCTTTCTTT.